The table lists the clone carrying this T cell receptor (beta chain) with a count of one. Its antigen is not known. The data were obtained in a study of cytomegalovirus exposure and HLA in healthy donors. Study-wide results and limits: A reported reduction in N-insertions relative to the roughly 710-donor mean was seen in an Asian-associated ancestry cluster in a later analysis. Earlier analysis looked at TCR beta V segments, and most were productive about 87% or about 30% of the time. Apparent HLA restriction characterized most CMV-associated TCR beta chains in a later analysis.

Germline assignment: CDR1 MNHEY and CDR2 SMNVEV (reference sequence). The CDR3 covers 15 residues. V was clipped by 5 bases and J by 6 bases; unmatched bases: 9. The study ran its PCR with 60 Vbeta and 13 Jbeta primers. The authors' processing: A later analysis tallied approximately 80 million unique TCR beta chains, around 11 million of them shared. Some clones are missing from TCRdb's copy, which holds only in-frame ones; the method was immunoSEQ multiplex PCR. V and J calls and clone size are as listed in that table; D and trimming were resolved from the DNA. The sample contains approximately 160,000 clones, roughly two thirds of which appear only once.

The sequence derives from a woman between 18 and 30 years old in good health and CMV-seropositive. V is TRBV27 and J is TRBJ2-1; 8 nucleotides line up with TRBD1. Sequencing input: PBMCs. The CDR3, as DNA: TGTGCCAGCAGTCTCCCGACAGGGGCCTTCAATGAGCAGTTCTTC. Its protein product is CASSLPTGAFNEQFF.